This paragraph covers one T cell receptor (beta chain) sequence. Profiled with immunoSEQ multiplex PCR; TCRdb holds only in-frame clones, not every one. The table records around 290,000 clones, roughly 90% of them present only once. These data belong to a study of blood T cell repertoires in COVID-19. On the study more broadly: T cells, B-cell-depleted T cells, or PBMCs provided the cDNA or gDNA that served as material.

Seattle-derived patients entered the study during active infection and were followed longitudinally. Germline values: CDR1 LNHDA, CDR2 SQIVND (reference sequence). V gave up 9 bases and J gave up 4 bases, with 12 bases separating them. CDR3 size: 12 residues. This TCR came from a woman aged 25 to 39 with COVID-19, enrolled during active disease. This sequence joins TRBV19 and TRBJ1-1; D possibly corresponds to TRBD1 (6 bases). Sequencing input: peripheral blood. The chain's CDR3 is CASRQGFTEAFF. In nucleotides, the CDR3 is TGTGCCAGCCGGCAGGGGTTCACTGAAGCTTTCTTT. Variable domain in full (rest from reference TRBV19 and TRBJ1-1): DGGITQSPKYLFRKEGQNVTLSCEQNLNHDAMYWYRQDPGQGLRLIYYSQIVNDFQKGDIAEGYSVSREKKESFPLTVTSAQKNPTAFYLCASRQGFTEAFFGQGTRLTVV.